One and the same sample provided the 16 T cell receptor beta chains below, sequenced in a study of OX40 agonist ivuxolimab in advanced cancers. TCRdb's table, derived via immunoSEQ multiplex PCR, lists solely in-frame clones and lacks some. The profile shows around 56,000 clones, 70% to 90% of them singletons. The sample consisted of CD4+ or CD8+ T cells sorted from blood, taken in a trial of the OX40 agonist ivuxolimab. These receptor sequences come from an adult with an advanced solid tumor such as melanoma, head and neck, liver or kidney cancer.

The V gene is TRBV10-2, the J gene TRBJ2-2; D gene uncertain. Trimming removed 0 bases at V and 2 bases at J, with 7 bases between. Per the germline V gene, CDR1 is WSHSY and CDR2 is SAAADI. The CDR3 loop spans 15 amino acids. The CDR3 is CASSESYYNTGELFF. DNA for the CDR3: TGCGCCAGCAGTGAGTCTTACTACAACACCGGGGAGCTGTTTTTT.

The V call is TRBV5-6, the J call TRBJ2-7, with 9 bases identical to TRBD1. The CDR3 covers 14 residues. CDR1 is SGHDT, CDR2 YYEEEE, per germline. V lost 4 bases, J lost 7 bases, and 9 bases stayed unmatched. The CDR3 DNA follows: TGTGCCAGCAGCACCGGGACAGGGTTCGGGGAGCAGTACGTC. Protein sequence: CASSTGTGFGEQYV.

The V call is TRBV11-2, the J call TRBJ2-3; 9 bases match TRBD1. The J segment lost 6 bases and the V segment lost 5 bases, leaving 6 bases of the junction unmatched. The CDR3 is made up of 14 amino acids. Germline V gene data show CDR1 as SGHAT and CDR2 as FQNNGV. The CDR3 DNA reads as TGTGCCAGCAGCCCAGGGACAGGGAGGGATACGCAGTATTTT. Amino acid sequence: CASSPGTGRDTQYF.

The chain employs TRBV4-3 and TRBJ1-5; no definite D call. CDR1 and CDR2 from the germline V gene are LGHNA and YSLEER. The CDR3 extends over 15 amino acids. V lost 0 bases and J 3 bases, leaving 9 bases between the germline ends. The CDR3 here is CASSQDRGANQPQHF. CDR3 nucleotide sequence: TGCGCCAGCAGCCAAGATCGCGGTGCCAATCAGCCCCAGCATTTT.

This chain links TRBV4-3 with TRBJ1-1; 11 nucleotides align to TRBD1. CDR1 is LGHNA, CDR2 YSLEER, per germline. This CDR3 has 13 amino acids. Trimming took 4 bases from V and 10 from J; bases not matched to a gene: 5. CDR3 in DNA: TGCGCCAGCAGCCCCGGACAGGGGGCTGTAGCTTTCTTT. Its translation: CASSPGQGAVAFF.

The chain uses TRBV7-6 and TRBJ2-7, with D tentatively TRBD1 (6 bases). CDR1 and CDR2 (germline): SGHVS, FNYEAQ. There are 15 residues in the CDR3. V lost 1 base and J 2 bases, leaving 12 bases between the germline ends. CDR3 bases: TGTGCCAGCAGCTTAGATCCAGGGGCCACCTACGAGCAGTACGTC. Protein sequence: CASSLDPGATYEQYV.

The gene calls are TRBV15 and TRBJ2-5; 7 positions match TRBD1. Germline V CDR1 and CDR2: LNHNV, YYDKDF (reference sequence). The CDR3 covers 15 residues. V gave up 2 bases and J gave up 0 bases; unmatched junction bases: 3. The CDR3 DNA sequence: TGTGCCACCAGCAGATCGACAGGGTACCAAGAGACCCAGTACTTC. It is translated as CATSRSTGYQETQYF.

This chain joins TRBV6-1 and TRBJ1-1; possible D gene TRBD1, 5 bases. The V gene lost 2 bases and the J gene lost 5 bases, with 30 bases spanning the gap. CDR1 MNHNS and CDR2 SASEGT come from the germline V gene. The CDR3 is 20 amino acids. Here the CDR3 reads CASSEPLTGERSPPWTEAFF. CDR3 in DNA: TGTGCCAGCAGTGAACCTTTAACGGGGGAAAGATCCCCCCCTTGGACTGAAGCTTTCTTT.

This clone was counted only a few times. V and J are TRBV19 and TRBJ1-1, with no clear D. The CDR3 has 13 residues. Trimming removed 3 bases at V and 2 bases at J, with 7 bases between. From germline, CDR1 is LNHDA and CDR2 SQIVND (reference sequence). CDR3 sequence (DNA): TGTGCCAGTAGTATTTTACCCAACACTGAAGCTTTCTTT. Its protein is CASSILPNTEAFF.

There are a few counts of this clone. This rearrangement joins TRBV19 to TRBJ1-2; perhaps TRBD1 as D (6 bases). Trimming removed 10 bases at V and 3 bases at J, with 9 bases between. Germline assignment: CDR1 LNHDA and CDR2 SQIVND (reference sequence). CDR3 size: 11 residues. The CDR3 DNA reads TGTGCCATTGCAGGGGACTATGGCTACACCTTC. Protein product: CAIAGDYGYTF.

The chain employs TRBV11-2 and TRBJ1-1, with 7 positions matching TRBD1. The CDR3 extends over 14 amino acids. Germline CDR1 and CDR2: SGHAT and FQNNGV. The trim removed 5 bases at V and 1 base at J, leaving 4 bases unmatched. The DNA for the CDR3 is TGTGCCAGCAGCCCCGACAGGGCGAACACTGAAGCTTTCTTT. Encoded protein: CASSPDRANTEAFF. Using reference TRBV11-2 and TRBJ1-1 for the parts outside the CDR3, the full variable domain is EAGVAQSPRYKIIEKRQSVAFWCNPISGHATLYWYQQILGQGPKLLIQFQNNGVVDDSQLPKDRFSAERLKGVDSTLKIQPAKLEDSAVYLCASSPDRANTEAFFGQGTRLTVV.

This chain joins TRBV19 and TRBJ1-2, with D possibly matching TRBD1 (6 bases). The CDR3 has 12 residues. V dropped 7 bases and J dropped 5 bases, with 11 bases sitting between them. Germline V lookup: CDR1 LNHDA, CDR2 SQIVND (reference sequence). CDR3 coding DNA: TGTGCCAGTACCACGACAGGATATGGCTACACCTTC. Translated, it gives CASTTTGYGYTF.

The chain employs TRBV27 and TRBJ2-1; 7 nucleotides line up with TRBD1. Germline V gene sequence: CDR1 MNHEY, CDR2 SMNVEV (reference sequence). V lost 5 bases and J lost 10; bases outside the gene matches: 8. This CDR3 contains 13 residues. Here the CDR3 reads CASSDQGVGEQFF. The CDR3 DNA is TGTGCCAGCAGTGACCAGGGGGTGGGAGAGCAGTTCTTC.

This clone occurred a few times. The CDR3 DNA sequence: TGTGCCAGCAGTTTACAGGAGCAAGAGACCCAGTACTTC. Translating gives CASSLQEQETQYF. V gene TRBV27 combines with J gene TRBJ2-5; no clear D. Trimming left V 2 bases short and J 2 bases short, with 6 bases between. The germline V gene has CDR1 MNHEY and CDR2 SMNVEV (reference sequence). The CDR3 totals 13 residues.

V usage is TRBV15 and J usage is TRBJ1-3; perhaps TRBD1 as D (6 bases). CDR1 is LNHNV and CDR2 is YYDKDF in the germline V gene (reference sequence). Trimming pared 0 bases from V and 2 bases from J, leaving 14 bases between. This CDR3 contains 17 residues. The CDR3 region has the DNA TGTGCCACCAGCAGAGAGTCAGGGGCTCGCGCTGGAAACACCATATATTTT. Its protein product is CATSRESGARAGNTIYF.

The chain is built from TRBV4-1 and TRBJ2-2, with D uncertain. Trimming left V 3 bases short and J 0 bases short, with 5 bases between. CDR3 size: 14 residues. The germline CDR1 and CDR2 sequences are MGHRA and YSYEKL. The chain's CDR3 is CASSHVANTGELFF. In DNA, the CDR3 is TGCGCCAGCAGCCACGTCGCGAACACCGGGGAGCTGTTTTTT.